This T cell receptor (beta chain) was captured by sequencing in a study of a mutant IDH1 vaccine in newly diagnosed glioma. Time point indicated: week 35, safety follow-up. Vaccination used 300 ug of mutant IDH1 20-mer peptide per dose, with topical imiquimod. During weeks 1, 3, 5, 7, 11, 15, 19 and 23, patients received eight vaccinations. For this clone: Its specificity is not known.

V dropped 5 bases and J dropped 5; count of bases not matched to a gene: 6. The length of the CDR3 is 13 residues. Germline V CDR1 and CDR2: SGHRS, YFSETQ. The method was immunoSEQ multiplex PCR; TCRdb's version includes in-frame clones alone and lacks a portion of them. The sample records 25,000 to 40,000 clones, around three quarters being singletons. The source is a woman aged 25 to 39 with glioma. Some clones in this sample may be carry-over from other donors' samples. The source material was PBMCs, sampled from a glioma patient whose treatment included an IDH1 peptide vaccine. J is TRBJ2-5 and V is TRBV5-1; 7 nucleotides align to TRBD2. In DNA form, the CDR3 reads TGCGCCAGCAGTTCTGTGGGAGGGGAGACCCAGTACTTC. It encodes CASSSVGGETQYF.